This T cell receptor beta chain was found in a study of T cell responses to AZD1222 COVID-19 vaccine. Overall study results and limits: Two AZD1222 administrations were followed by greater Spike-specific TCR breadth and depth.

V lost 9 bases and J 1 base, leaving 11 bases between the germline ends. The CDR3 extends over 13 amino acids. Germline V CDR1 and CDR2: KGHDR, SFDVKD. Assay: immunoSEQ multiplex PCR; the TCRdb copy retains only in-frame clones and omits some. The sample carries more than 50,000 clones, 60% to 85% recorded once. A note on this clone: Its antigen is undetermined.

The material sequenced was peripheral blood, taken on day 0 of MenACWY control vaccination. V usage is TRBV24-1 and J usage is TRBJ1-1; D unresolved. This TCR was recovered from an adult in good health. For the CDR3, the DNA is TGTGCCACCCGACATGATAGGAACACTGAAGCTTTCTTT. Protein: CATRHDRNTEAFF.